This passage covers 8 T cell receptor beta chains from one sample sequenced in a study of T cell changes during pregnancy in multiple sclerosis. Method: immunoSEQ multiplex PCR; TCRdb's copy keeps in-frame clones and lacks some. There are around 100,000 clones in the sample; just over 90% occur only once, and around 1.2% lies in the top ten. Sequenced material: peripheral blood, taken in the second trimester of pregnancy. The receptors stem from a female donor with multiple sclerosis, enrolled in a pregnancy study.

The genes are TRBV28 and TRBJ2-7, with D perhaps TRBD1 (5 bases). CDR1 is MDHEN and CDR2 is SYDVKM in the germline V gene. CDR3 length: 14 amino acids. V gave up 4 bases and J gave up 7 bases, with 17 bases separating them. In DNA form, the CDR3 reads TGTGCCAGCAGTTCCCAGGGTAGGATGTGGGAGCAGTACTTC. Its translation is CASSSQGRMWEQYF. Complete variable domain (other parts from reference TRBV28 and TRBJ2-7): DVKVTQSSRYLVKRTGEKVFLECVQDMDHENMFWYRQDPGLGLRLIYFSYDVKMKEKGDIPEGYSVSREKKERFSLILESASTNQTSMYLCASSSQGRMWEQYFGPGTRLTVT.

CDR3 sequence (DNA): TGTGCCTCGCGTGTAGAGCGGGGGTCCCCCTACGAGCAGTACTTC. Amino acid sequence: CASRVERGSPYEQYF. The chain couples TRBV10-3 to TRBJ2-7, with TRBD2 identical over 8 bases. The CDR3 covers 15 residues. Losses at the gene ends were 11 bases for V and 2 bases for J; bases not matched to a gene: 14. Germline CDR1 reads ENHRY; CDR2 reads SYGVKD.

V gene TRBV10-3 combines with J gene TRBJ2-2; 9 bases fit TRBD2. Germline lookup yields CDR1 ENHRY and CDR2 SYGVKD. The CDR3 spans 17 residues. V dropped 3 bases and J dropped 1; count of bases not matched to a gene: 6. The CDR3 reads CAISDLRLAVNTGELFF. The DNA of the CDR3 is TGTGCCATCAGTGACCTTAGACTAGCGGTGAACACCGGGGAGCTGTTTTTT.

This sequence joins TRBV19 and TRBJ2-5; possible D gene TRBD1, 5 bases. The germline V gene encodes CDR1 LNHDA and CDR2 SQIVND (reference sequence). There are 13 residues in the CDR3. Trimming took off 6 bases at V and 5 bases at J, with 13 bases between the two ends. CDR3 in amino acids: CASSDRGLETQYF. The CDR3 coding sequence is TGTGCCAGTAGCGATAGGGGCCTTGAGACCCAGTACTTC.

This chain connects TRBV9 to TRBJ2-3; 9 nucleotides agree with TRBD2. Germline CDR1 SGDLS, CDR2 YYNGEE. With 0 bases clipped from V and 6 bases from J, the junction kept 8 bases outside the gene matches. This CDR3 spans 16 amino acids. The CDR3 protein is CASSVGTSGPADTQYF. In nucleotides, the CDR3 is TGTGCCAGCAGCGTAGGAACTAGCGGGCCCGCGGATACGCAGTATTTT.

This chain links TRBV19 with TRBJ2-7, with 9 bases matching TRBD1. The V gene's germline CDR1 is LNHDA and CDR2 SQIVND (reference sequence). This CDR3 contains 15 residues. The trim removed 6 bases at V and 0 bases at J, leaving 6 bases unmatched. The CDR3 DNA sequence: TGTGCCAGTAGCCACGGGACAGGGAGCTCCTACGAGCAGTACTTC. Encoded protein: CASSHGTGSSYEQYF.

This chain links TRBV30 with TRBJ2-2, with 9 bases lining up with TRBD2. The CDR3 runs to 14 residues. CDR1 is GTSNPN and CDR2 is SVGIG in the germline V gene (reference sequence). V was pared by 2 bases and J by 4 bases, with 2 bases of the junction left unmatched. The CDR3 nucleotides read TGTGCCTGGAGTACTAGCGGGTCCACCGGGGAGCTGTTTTTT. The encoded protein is CAWSTSGSTGELFF. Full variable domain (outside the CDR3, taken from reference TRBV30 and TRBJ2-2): SQTIHQWPATLVQPVGSPLSLECTVEGTSNPNLYWYRQAAGRGLQLLFYSVGIGQISSEVPQNLSASRPQDRQFILSSKKLLLSDSGFYLCAWSTSGSTGELFFGEGSRLTVL.

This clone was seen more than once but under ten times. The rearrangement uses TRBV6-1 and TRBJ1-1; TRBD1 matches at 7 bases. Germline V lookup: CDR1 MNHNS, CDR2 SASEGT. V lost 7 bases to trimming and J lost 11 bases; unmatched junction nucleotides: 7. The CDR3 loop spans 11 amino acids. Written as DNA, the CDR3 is TGTGCCAGCACCGGGACAGAGGGGGCTTTCTTT. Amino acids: CASTGTEGAFF.